The 25 T cell receptor beta chains given below trace back to one sample, sequenced in a study of CD8 T cells in ankylosing spondylitis. TCRdb itself ran the 5' RACE reads through MiXCR, one entry per CDR3 protein. The table has over 30,000 distinct CDR3 sequences, 15% to 20% seen once. The material sequenced was blood. Receptors were obtained from a male donor with ankylosing spondylitis or in good health (not recorded which).

J is TRBJ2-1 and V is TRBV10-3, with 7 positions matching TRBD2. V lost 3 bases, J lost 4 bases, and 9 bases stayed unmatched. The germline V gene encodes CDR1 ENHRY and CDR2 SYGVKD. This CDR3 region has 16 residues. CDR3 in amino acids: CAISDGGGTRYNEQFF. CDR3 bases: TGTGCCATCAGTGATGGGGGAGGGACGAGATACAATGAGCAGTTCTTC.

The rearrangement joins TRBV9 to TRBJ2-1; possibly TRBD2 for D (6 bases). V was pared by 5 bases and J by 10 bases, with 22 bases between. CDR3 length: 15 amino acids. The germline V gene encodes CDR1 SGDLS and CDR2 YYNGEE. This CDR3 reads CASSALLGRDPEQFF. CDR3 nucleotide sequence: TGTGCCAGCAGTGCCCTCCTGGGGCGGGACCCGGAGCAGTTCTTC.

This clonotype has a handful of counts. This rearrangement joins TRBV30 to TRBJ2-7; the D gene could be TRBD1 or TRBD2 (5 bases each). Germline loops: CDR1 GTSNPN, CDR2 SVGIG (reference sequence). This CDR3 contains 13 residues. The V and J ends lost 2 bases and 3 bases respectively, with 11 bases between them. CDR3 coding DNA: TGTGCCTGGAGTATCTTTGGGGGCTACGAGCAGTACGTC. Translating it yields CAWSIFGGYEQYV.

This clonotype was detected a few times. This chain connects TRBV6-6 to TRBJ1-4, with D possibly matching TRBD1 (6 bases). Germline CDR1 MNHNY, CDR2 SVGAGI (reference sequence). This CDR3 is 14 amino acids long. Trimming took 4 bases from V and 8 from J, leaving 14 bases between them. The CDR3 DNA is TGTGCCAGCAGTTCGGTCCCCCAGGGGGAAAAACTGTTTTTT. The encoded protein is CASSSVPQGEKLFF.

This rearrangement joins TRBV20-1 to TRBJ2-3; no clear D. This CDR3 comprises 12 residues. Trimming pared 3 bases from V and 3 bases from J, leaving 7 bases between. The V gene's germline CDR1 is DFQATT and CDR2 SNEGSKA (reference sequence). CDR3 nucleotides: TGCAGTGCTAGCCCCGGGACAGATACGCAGTATTTT. Its translation: CSASPGTDTQYF.

The CDR3 reads CASSLRGRAGDTQYF. CDR3 nucleotides: TGTGCCAGCAGTTTACGGGGGAGGGCCGGAGATACGCAGTATTTT. The genes are TRBV12-3 or TRBV12-4 and TRBJ2-3; 7 bases align to TRBD2. This CDR3 has 15 amino acids. With V trimmed by 2 bases and J by 5 bases, 7 bases remained unmatched.

This clonotype was counted between two and nine times. The chain joins TRBV7-3 to TRBJ2-3; 7 bases are shared with TRBD2. J gave up 0 bases and V 1 base, and 1 base lay outside the gene matches. This CDR3 contains 15 residues. The germline CDR1 and CDR2 sequences are SGHTA and FQGTGA. In DNA form, the CDR3 reads TGTGCCAGCAGCTTAAATAGCGGGAGCACAGATACGCAGTATTTT. This sequence encodes CASSLNSGSTDTQYF.

J is TRBJ2-5 and V is TRBV6-2 or TRBV6-3; 7 bases align to TRBD2. J gave up 0 bases and V 7 bases, and 8 bases lay outside the gene matches. CDR1 MNHEY and CDR2 SVGEGT come from the germline V gene. The CDR3 spans 15 residues. The CDR3 DNA sequence: TGTGCCAGCAAAACTCTAGCGGCGAACCAAGAGACCCAGTACTTC. Its translation: CASKTLAANQETQYF.

At least ten counts were recorded for this clonotype. The chain joins TRBV7-2 to TRBJ2-5; TRBD1 matches at 8 bases. This CDR3 comprises 14 residues. Trimming cost V 5 bases and J 5 bases; bases outside gene matches: 7. CDR1 and CDR2 from the germline V gene are SGHTA and FQGNSA. CDR3 sequence reads: CASSIPGQEETQYF. CDR3 nucleotide sequence: TGTGCCAGCAGCATACCGGGACAGGAGGAGACCCAGTACTTC.

The chain links TRBV7-9 to TRBJ1-5; D gene unclear. CDR3 size: 14 residues. V was cut by 1 base and J by 1 base, with 5 bases left in between. The germline CDR1 and CDR2 sequences are SEHNR and FQNEAQ (reference sequence). CDR3 loop: CASSLGVSNQPQHF. The CDR3 nucleotides are TGTGCCAGCAGCTTAGGAGTAAGCAATCAGCCCCAGCATTTT.

A few counts support this clonotype. The genes are TRBV12-3 or TRBV12-4 and TRBJ2-5; TRBD1 agrees at 7 bases. The CDR3 extends over 14 amino acids. J was trimmed by 4 bases and V by 7 bases; bases with no gene match: 9. The CDR3, as DNA: TGTGCCAGCACCTCTTGGGGACAGAGAGAGACCCAGTACTTC. It encodes CASTSWGQRETQYF.

This clonotype turned up a few times. The rearrangement uses TRBV6-5 and TRBJ2-2, with D possibly being TRBD1 (6 bases). V dropped 5 bases and J dropped 5 bases, with 18 bases sitting between them. The CDR3 is 16 residues long. CDR1 is MNHEY, CDR2 SVGAGI, per germline. The CDR3 DNA reads TGTGCCAGCAGTCGTTGGACAGTTCCCCTAACCGGGGAGCTGTTTTTT. Translating it yields CASSRWTVPLTGELFF.

The rearrangement links TRBV28 to TRBJ2-7, with 11 bases identical to TRBD1. Trimming cost V 5 bases and J 3 bases; bases outside gene matches: 6. CDR1 MDHEN and CDR2 SYDVKM come from the germline V gene. The CDR3 length is 15 residues. The CDR3 protein is CASSRTGGNYYEQYF. The CDR3 coding sequence is TGTGCCAGCAGTCGGACAGGGGGCAACTACTACGAGCAGTACTTC.

This clonotype was seen at least ten times. The gene calls are TRBV29-1 and TRBJ2-5, with TRBD2 matching over 7 bases. Germline lookup yields CDR1 SQVTM and CDR2 ANQGSEA. The CDR3 is 13 amino acids. Trimming removed 5 bases from V and 7 bases from J; junction bases left unmatched: 10. CDR3: CSVTSIGRGTQYF. The CDR3 nucleotides are TGCAGCGTTACATCTATTGGGAGGGGGACCCAGTACTTC.

V is TRBV27 and J is TRBJ2-7, with 12 nucleotides matching TRBD2. This CDR3 is built from 16 residues. V was pared by 8 bases and J by 2 bases, with 10 bases of the junction left unmatched. Per the germline V gene, CDR1 is MNHEY and CDR2 is SMNVEV (reference sequence). CDR3 amino acids: CASGPGLAGGPYEQYF. The DNA of the CDR3 is TGTGCCAGCGGGCCCGGTCTAGCGGGAGGGCCCTACGAGCAGTACTTC.

This clonotype was observed a handful of times. The chain is built from TRBV20-1 and TRBJ2-3, with 11 bases aligning to TRBD2. CDR3 length equals 16 residues. The V and J ends lost 2 bases and 6 bases, in that order; junction bases with no gene match: 10. The V gene's germline CDR1 is DFQATT and CDR2 SNEGSKA (reference sequence). CDR3: CSARSPGTSGRDTQYF. The CDR3, as DNA: TGCAGTGCTAGATCGCCCGGGACTAGCGGACGGGATACGCAGTATTTT.

This chain joins TRBV7-3 and TRBJ2-2, with TRBD2 identical over 9 bases. Germline CDR1 reads SGHTA; CDR2 reads FQGTGA. This CDR3 is 16 amino acids long. Trimming at V came to 5 bases and at J to 6 bases, leaving 10 bases not matched to a gene. The CDR3 reads CASSPQGLARSGELFF. The CDR3 coding sequence is TGTGCCAGCAGCCCTCAGGGACTAGCTAGATCCGGGGAGCTGTTTTTT. Full variable domain (missing parts from reference TRBV7-3 and TRBJ2-2): GAGVSQTPSNKVTEKGKYVELRCDPISGHTALYWYRQSLGQGPEFLIYFQGTGAADDSGLPNDRFFAVRPEGSVSTLKIQRTERGDSAVYLCASSPQGLARSGELFFGEGSRLTVL.

This clonotype was seen more than once but under ten times. The chain joins TRBV25-1 to TRBJ2-1, with 9 nucleotides matching TRBD2. The CDR3 consists of 13 residues. Germline V gene sequence: CDR1 MGHDK, CDR2 SYGVNS. Germline trimming cut 6 bases from V and 6 bases from J; bases unmatched to any gene: 3. The CDR3 nucleotides read TGTGCCAGCAGAACTAGCGGGCGCAATGAGCAGTTCTTC. This encodes CASRTSGRNEQFF.

This clonotype has more than one count but fewer than ten. The J gene is TRBJ2-7, the V gene TRBV6-5, with D possibly matching TRBD2 (5 bases). The CDR3 runs 15 residues. With 8 bases removed from V and 0 bases from J, the gap between germline ends came to 17 bases. Germline V gives CDR1 MNHEY, CDR2 SVGAGI. The CDR3, as DNA: TGTGCCAGCCAAGCCGGGCCTAGCCCCTCCTACGAGCAGTACTTC. Amino acid sequence: CASQAGPSPSYEQYF.

This clonotype was observed a handful of times. The rearrangement links TRBV5-1 to TRBJ2-1, with 9 positions matching TRBD2. The CDR3 spans 15 residues. The V and J ends lost 0 bases and 6 bases, in that order; junction bases with no gene match: 4. Germline CDR1 SGHRS, CDR2 YFSETQ. As DNA, the CDR3 is TGCGCCAGCAGCTTGGAACTAGCGGGTTTCAATGAGCAGTTCTTC. Translation gives CASSLELAGFNEQFF.

The chain has TRBV6-2 or TRBV6-3 and TRBJ2-7; D possibly corresponds to TRBD1 (7 bases). Germline V gene sequence: CDR1 MNHEY, CDR2 SVGEGT. V was shortened by 7 bases and J by 4 bases, with 17 bases between the two germline ends. The CDR3 has 14 amino acids. CDR3 coding DNA: TGTGCCAGCATCCCAGGGGGGACTCTGTACGAGCAGTACTTC. Translation gives CASIPGGTLYEQYF.

The chain joins TRBV3-1 to TRBJ2-6; 7 nucleotides align to TRBD2. The ends lost 4 bases at V and 0 bases at J; junction bases unmatched: 3. Per the germline V gene, CDR1 is LGHDT and CDR2 is YNNKEL (reference sequence). The CDR3 length is 16 residues. The CDR3 loop is CASSRRDYSGANVLTF. The CDR3 nucleotides read TGTGCCAGCAGCCGCCGGGACTACTCTGGGGCCAACGTCCTGACTTTC.

V gene TRBV29-1 combines with J gene TRBJ2-1; perhaps TRBD1 as D (6 bases). The CDR3 sequence is 11 residues long. Germline CDR1 and CDR2: SQVTM and ANQGSEA. Trimming removed 7 bases at V and 5 bases at J, with 9 bases between. The chain's CDR3 is CSGDTNNEQFF. The DNA for the CDR3 is TGCAGCGGGGACACAAACAATGAGCAGTTCTTC.

This clonotype has a handful of counts. This sequence joins TRBV12-3 or TRBV12-4 and TRBJ2-4; either TRBD1 or TRBD2 may supply D (5 bases each). The CDR3 is 14 amino acids. The V end lost 6 bases, the J end lost 5 bases, and 14 bases lay between the germline ends. CDR3 nucleotides: TGTGCCAGCAGCCTCGTAGGGGACGAAAACATTCAGTACTTC. This gives the protein CASSLVGDENIQYF.

V and J are TRBV12-3 or TRBV12-4 and TRBJ2-2; the D gene is possibly TRBD2 (5 bases). Trimming stripped 5 bases from V and 7 bases from J, with 14 bases between. CDR3 length: 14 residues. In DNA, the CDR3 is TGTGCCAGCAGTACTATAGCGATTGGCGGGGAGCTGTTTTTT. This encodes CASSTIAIGGELFF.